The following is a T cell receptor beta chain sequence with its context. What it binds is unknown. CD4+CD25+CD127- Tregs, CD4+CD25- non-Tregs, CD4 and CD8 cells were sorted. Thawed PBMCs were rested overnight at 37°C with around 180 IU/ml IL-2 before regulatory T cell sorting. The record originates from a study of Tregs in tolerant kidney transplant recipients. General study results and limits: Some patients' samples used different primers over time, so nucleotide sequences weren't comparable. Biological reproducibility was not directly addressed in this study.

The assay was immunoSEQ multiplex PCR, and TCRdb's table has in-frame clones only and misses some. This table has roughly 15,000 clones, about 82% appearing once. With 6 bases clipped from V and 10 bases from J, the junction kept 6 bases outside the gene matches. The CDR3 has 13 amino acids. From germline, CDR1 is MDHEN and CDR2 SYDVKM. The sequencing here drew on Tregs from blood, taken before the transplant. This chain uses TRBV28 with TRBJ2-1, with 10 nucleotides matching TRBD2. The TCR sequence derives from a human donor who received a combined kidney and bone marrow transplant. The CDR3 DNA is TGTGCCAGCAGGCCCACTAGCGGGATCGAGCAGTTCTTC. Amino acids: CASRPTSGIEQFF.